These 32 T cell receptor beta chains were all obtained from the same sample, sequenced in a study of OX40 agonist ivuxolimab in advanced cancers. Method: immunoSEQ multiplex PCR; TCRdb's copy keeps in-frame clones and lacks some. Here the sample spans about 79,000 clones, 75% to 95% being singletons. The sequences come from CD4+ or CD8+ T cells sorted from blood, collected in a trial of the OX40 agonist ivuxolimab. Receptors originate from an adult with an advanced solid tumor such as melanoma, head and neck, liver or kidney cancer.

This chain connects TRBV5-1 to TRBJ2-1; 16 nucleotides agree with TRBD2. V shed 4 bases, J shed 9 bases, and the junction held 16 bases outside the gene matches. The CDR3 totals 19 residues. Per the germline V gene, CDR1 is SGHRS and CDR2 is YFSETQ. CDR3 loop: CASSAGRWGLAGGPSEQFF. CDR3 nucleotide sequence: TGCGCCAGCAGCGCCGGTCGATGGGGACTAGCGGGAGGGCCCTCTGAGCAGTTCTTC.

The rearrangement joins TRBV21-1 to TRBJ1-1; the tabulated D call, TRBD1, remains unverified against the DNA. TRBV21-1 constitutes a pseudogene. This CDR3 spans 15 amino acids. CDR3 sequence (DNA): TGTGCCAGCAGCCTGACCGACAGGGGAGGCACTGAAGCTTTCTTT. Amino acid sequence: CASSLTDRGGTEAFF.

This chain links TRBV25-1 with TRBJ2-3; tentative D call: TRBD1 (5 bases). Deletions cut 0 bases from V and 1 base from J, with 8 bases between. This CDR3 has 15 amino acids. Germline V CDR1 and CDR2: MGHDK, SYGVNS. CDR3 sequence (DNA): TGTGCCAGCAGTGAATATTTAGGGGGCACAGATACGCAGTATTTT. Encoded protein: CASSEYLGGTDTQYF.

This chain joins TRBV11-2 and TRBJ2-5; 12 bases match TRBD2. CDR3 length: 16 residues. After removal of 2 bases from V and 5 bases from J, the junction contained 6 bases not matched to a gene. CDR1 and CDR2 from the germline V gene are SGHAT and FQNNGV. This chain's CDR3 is CASSLLAGGPGETQYF. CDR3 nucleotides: TGTGCCAGCAGCTTACTAGCGGGAGGGCCGGGGGAGACCCAGTACTTC.

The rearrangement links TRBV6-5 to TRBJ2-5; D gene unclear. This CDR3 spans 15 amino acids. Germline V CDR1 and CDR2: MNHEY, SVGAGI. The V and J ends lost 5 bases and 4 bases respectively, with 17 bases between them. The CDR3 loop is CASSGPRREAETQYF. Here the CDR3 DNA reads TGTGCCAGCAGTGGCCCGAGAAGAGAAGCAGAGACCCAGTACTTC.

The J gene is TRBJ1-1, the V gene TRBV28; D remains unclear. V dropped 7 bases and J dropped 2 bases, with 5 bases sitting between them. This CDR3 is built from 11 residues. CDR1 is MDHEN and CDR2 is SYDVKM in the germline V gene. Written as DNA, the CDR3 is TGTGCCAGCAAGGGCAACACTGAAGCTTTCTTT. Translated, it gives CASKGNTEAFF.

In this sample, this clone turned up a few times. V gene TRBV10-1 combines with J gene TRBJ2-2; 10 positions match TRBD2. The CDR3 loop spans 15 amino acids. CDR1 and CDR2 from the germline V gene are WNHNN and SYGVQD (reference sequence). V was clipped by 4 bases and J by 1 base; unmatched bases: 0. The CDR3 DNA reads TGCGCCAGCAGTGGGACTAGCGGGAACACCGGGGAGCTGTTTTTT. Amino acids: CASSGTSGNTGELFF.

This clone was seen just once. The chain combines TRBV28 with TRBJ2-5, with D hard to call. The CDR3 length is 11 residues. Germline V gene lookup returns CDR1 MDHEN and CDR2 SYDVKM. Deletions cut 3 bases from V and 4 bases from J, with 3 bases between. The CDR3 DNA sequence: TGTGCCAGCAGTTTGGGAGAGACCCAGTACTTC. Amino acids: CASSLGETQYF. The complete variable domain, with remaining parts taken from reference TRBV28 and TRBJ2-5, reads DVKVTQSSRYLVKRTGEKVFLECVQDMDHENMFWYRQDPGLGLRLIYFSYDVKMKEKGDIPEGYSVSREKKERFSLILESASTNQTSMYLCASSLGETQYFGPGTRLLVL.

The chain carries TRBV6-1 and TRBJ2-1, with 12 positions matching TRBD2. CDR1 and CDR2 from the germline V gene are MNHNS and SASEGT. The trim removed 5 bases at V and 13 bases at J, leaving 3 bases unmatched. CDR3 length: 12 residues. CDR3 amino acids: CASSLAGGDQFF. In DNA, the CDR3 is TGTGCCAGCAGTCTAGCGGGAGGGGACCAGTTCTTC.

The CDR3 loop is CASSVGNTIYF. In nucleotides, the CDR3 is TGTGCCAGCAGTGTAGGAAACACCATATATTTT. The rearrangement joins TRBV6-1 to TRBJ1-3; D call uncertain. This CDR3 comprises 11 residues. The germline CDR1 and CDR2 sequences are MNHNS and SASEGT. The V end lost 4 bases, the J end lost 4 bases, and 2 bases lay between the germline ends.

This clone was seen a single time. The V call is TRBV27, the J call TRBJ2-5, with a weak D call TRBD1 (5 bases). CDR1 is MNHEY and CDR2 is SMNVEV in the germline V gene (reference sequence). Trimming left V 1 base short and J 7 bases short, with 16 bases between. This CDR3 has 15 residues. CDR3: CASSLYPGIAATQYF. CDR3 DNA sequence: TGTGCCAGCAGTTTATACCCAGGGATTGCGGCGACCCAGTACTTC.

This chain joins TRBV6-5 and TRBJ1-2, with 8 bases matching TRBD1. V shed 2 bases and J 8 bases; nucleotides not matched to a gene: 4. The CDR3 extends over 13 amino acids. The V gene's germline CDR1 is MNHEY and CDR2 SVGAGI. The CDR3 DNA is TGTGCCAGCAGTTACCCAGGGGGCTTGGGCTACACCTTC. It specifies CASSYPGGLGYTF.

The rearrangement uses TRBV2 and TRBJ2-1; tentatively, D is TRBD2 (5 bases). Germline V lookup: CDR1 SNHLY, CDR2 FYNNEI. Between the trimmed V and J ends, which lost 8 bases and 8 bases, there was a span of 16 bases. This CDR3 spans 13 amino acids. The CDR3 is CASSLPPSYEQFF. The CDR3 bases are TGTGCCAGCTCCTTGCCCCCTAGCTATGAGCAGTTCTTC.

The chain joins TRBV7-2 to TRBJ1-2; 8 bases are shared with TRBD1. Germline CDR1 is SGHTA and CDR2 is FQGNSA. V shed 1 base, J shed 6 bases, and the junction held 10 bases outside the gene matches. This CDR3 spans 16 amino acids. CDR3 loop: CASSLESLTRGHGYTF. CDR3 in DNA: TGTGCCAGCAGCTTAGAATCCTTGACCAGGGGGCATGGCTACACCTTC.

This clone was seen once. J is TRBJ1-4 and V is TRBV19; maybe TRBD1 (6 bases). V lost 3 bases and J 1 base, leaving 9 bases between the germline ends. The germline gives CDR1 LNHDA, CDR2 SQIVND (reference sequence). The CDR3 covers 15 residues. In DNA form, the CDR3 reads TGTGCCAGTAGTATCAGGGGCGGAACTAATGAAAAACTGTTTTTT. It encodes CASSIRGGTNEKLFF. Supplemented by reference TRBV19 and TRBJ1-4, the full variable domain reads DGGITQSPKYLFRKEGQNVTLSCEQNLNHDAMYWYRQDPGQGLRLIYYSQIVNDFQKGDIAEGYSVSREKKESFPLTVTSAQKNPTAFYLCASSIRGGTNEKLFFGSGTQLSVL.

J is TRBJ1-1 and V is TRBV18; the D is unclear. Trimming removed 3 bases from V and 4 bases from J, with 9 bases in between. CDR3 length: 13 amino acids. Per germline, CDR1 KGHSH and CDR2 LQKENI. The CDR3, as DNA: TGTGCCAGCTCACCCTATGATGGCACTGAAGCTTTCTTT. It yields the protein CASSPYDGTEAFF.

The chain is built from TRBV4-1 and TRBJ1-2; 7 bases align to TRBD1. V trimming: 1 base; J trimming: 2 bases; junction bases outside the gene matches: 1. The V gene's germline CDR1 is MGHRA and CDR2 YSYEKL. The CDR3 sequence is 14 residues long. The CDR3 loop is CASSQVQGNYGYTF. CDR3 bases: TGCGCCAGCAGCCAAGTACAGGGGAACTATGGCTACACCTTC.

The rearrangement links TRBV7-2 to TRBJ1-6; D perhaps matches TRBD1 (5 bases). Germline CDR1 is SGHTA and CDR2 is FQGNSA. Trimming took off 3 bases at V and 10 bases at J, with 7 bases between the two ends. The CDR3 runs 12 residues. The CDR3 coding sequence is TGTGCCAGCAGCTTTGGGGGGTCACCCCTCCACTTT. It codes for CASSFGGSPLHF.

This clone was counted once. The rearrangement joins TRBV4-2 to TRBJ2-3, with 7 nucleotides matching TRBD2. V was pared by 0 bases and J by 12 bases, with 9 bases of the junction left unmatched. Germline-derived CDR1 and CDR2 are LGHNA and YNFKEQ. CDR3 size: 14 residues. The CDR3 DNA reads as TGTGCCAGCAGCCAAGATCATGGGACTACCACTCAGTATTTT. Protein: CASSQDHGTTTQYF.

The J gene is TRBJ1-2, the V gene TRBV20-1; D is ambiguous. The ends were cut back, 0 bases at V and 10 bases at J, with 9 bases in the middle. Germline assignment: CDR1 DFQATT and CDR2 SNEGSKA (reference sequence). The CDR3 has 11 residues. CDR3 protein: CSARDPPHYTF. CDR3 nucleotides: TGCAGTGCTAGAGATCCCCCTCACTACACCTTC.

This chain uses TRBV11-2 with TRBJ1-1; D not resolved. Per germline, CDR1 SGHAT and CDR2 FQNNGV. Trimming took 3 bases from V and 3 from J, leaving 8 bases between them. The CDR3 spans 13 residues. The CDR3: CASSFGGYTEAFF. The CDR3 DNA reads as TGTGCCAGCAGCTTTGGAGGCTACACTGAAGCTTTCTTT. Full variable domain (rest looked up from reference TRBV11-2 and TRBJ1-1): EAGVAQSPRYKIIEKRQSVAFWCNPISGHATLYWYQQILGQGPKLLIQFQNNGVVDDSQLPKDRFSAERLKGVDSTLKIQPAKLEDSAVYLCASSFGGYTEAFFGQGTRLTVV.

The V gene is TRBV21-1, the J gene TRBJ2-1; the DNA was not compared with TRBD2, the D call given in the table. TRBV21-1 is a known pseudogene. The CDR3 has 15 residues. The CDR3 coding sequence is TGTGCCAGCAGCAAAAAGCTAGCTGCCCTCGATGAGCAGTTCTTC. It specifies CASSKKLAALDEQFF.

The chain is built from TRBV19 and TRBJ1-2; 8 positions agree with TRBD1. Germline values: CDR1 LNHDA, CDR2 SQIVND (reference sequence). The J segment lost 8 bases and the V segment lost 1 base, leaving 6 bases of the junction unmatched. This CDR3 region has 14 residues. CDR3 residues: CASSIVPGTGGYTF. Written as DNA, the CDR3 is TGTGCCAGTAGTATAGTCCCGGGGACAGGCGGCTACACCTTC.

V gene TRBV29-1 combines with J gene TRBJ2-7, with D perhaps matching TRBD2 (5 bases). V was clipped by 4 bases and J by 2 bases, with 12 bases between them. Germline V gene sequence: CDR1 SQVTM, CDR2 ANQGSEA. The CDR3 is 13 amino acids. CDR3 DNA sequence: TGCAGCGTTGGCAGGAGCGGAGCCTACGAGCAGTACTTC. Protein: CSVGRSGAYEQYF.

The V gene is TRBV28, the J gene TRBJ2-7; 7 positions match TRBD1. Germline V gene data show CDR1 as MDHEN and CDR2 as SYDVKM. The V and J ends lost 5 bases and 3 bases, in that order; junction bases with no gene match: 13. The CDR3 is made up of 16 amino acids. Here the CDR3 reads CASSTITGAVYYEQYF. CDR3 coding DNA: TGTGCCAGCAGTACAATTACAGGGGCTGTATACTACGAGCAGTACTTC.

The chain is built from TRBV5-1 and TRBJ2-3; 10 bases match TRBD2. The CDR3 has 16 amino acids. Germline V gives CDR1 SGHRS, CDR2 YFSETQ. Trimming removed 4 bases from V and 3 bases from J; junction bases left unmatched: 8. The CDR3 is CASSPTPSGGTDTQYF. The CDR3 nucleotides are TGCGCCAGCAGCCCAACCCCTAGCGGGGGAACAGATACGCAGTATTTT.

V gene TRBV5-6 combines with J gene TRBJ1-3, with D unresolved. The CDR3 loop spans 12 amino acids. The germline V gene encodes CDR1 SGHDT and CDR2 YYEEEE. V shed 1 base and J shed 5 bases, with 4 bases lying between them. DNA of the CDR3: TGTGCCAGCAGCTTGCGACGAAACACCATATATTTT. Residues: CASSLRRNTIYF.

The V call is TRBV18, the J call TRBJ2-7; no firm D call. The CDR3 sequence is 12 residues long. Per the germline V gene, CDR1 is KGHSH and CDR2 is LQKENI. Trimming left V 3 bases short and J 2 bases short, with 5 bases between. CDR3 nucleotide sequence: TGTGCCAGCTCACCGACGGCCTACGAGCAGTACTTC. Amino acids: CASSPTAYEQYF.

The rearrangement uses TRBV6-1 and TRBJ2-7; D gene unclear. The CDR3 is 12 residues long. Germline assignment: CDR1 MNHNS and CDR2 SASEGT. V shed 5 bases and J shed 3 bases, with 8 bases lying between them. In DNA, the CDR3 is TGTGCCAGCAGTTGGCCCCTCTACGAGCAGTACTTC. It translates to CASSWPLYEQYF.

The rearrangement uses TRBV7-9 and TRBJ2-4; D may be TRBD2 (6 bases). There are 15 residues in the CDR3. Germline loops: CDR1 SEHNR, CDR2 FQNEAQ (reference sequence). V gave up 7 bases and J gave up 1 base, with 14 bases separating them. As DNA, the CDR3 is TGTGCCAGCACCCAAATTCGGGGGGCCAAAAACATTCAGTACTTC. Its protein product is CASTQIRGAKNIQYF.

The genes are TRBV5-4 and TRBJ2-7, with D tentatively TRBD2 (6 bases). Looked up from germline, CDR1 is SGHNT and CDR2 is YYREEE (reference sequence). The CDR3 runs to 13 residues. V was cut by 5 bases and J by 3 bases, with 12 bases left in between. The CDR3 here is CASSFPGDYEQYF. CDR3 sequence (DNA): TGTGCCAGCAGTTTCCCGGGAGACTACGAGCAGTACTTC.

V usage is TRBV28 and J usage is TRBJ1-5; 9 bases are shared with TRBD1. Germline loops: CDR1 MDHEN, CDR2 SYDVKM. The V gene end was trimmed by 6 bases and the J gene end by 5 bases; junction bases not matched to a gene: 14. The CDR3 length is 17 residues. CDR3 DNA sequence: TGTGCCAGCAGCCCAAATCGGGGACAGGGAGTCTATCAGCCCCAGCATTTT. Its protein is CASSPNRGQGVYQPQHF.